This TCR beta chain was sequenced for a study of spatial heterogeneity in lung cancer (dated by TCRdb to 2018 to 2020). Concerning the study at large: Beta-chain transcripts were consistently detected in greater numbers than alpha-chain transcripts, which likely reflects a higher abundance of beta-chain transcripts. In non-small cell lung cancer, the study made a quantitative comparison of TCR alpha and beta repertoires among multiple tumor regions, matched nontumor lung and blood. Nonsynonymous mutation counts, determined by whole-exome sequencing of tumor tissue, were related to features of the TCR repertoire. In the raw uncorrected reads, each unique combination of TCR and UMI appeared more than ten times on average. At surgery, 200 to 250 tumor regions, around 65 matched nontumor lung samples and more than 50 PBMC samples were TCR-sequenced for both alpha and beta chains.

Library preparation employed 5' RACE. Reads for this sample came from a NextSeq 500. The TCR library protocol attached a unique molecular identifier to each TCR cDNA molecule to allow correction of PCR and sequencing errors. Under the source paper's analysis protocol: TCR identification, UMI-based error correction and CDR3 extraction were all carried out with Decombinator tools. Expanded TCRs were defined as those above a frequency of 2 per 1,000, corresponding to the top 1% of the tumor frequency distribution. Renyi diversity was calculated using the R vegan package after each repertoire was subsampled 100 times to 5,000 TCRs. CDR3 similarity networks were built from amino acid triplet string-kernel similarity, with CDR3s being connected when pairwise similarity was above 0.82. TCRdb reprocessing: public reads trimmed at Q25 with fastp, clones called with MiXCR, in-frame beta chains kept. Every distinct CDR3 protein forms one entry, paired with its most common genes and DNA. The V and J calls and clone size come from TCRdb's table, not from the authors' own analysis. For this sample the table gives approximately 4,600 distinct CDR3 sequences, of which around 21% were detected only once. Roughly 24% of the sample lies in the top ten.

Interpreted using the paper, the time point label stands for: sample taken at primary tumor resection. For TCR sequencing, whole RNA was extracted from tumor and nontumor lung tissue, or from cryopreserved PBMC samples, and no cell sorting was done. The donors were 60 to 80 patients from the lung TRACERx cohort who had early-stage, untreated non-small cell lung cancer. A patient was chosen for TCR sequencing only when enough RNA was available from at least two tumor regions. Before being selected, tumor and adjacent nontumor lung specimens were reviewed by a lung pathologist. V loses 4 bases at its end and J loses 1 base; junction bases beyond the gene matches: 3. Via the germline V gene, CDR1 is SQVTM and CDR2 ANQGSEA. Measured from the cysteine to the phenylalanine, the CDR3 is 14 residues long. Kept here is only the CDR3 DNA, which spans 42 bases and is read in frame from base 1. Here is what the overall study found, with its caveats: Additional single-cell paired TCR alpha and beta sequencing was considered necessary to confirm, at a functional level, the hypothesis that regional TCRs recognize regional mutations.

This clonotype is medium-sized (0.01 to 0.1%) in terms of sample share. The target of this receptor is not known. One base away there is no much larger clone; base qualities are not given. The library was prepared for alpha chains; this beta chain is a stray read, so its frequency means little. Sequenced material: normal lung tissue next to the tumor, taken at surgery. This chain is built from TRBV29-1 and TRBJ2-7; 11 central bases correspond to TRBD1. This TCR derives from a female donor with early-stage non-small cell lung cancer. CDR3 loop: CSVAGTGGSYEQYF. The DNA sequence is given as TGCAGCGTTGCCGGGACAGGGGGATCCTACGAGCAGTACTTC.